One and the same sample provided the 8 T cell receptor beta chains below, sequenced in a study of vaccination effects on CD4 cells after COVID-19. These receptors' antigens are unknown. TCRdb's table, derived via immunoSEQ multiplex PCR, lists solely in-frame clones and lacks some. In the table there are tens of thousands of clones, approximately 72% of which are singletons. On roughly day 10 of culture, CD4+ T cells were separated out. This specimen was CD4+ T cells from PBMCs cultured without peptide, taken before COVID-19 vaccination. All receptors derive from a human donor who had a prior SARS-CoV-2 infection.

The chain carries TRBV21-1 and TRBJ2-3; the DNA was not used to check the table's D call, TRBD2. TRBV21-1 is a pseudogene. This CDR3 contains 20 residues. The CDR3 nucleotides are TGTGCCAGCAGCAAATTCCCCGGGACTAGCGGGAGGAGGAGCACAGATACGCAGTATTTT. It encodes CASSKFPGTSGRRSTDTQYF.

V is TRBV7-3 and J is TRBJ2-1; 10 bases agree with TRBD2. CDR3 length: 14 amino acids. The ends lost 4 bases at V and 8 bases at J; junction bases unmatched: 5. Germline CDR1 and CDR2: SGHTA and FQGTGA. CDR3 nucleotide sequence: TGTGCCAGCAGCTCTAGCGGGAGTTTCGATGAGCAGTTCTTC. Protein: CASSSSGSFDEQFF.

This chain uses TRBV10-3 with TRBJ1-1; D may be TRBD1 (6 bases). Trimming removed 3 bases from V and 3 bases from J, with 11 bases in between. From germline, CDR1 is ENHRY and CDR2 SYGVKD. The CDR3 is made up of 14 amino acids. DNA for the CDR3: TGTGCCATCAGTGAAACAGGGTCAGACACTGAAGCTTTCTTT. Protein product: CAISETGSDTEAFF.

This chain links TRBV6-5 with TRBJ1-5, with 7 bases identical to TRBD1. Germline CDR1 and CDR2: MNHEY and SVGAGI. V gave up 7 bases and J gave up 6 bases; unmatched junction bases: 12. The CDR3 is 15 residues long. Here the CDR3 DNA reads TGTGCCAGCACCGGTAGGGACAGAGTCGCTCAGCCCCAGCATTTT. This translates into CASTGRDRVAQPQHF.

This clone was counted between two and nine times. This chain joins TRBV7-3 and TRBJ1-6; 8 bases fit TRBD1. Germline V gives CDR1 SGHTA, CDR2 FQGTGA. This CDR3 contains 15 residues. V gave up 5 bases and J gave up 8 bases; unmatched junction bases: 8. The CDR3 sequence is CASSLLGQGYSPLHF. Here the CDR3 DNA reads TGTGCCAGCAGCCTACTAGGACAGGGTTATTCACCCCTCCACTTT.

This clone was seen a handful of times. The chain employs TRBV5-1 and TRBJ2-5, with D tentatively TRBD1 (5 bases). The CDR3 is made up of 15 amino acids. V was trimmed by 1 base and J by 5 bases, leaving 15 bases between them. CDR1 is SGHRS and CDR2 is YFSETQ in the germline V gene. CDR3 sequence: CASSLKLQGRETQYF. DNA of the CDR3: TGCGCCAGCAGCTTGAAATTGCAGGGCAGGGAGACCCAGTACTTC.

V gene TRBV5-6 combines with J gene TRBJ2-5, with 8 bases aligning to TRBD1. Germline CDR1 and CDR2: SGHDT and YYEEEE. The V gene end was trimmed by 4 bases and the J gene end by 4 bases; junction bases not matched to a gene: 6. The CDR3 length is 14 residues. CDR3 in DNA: TGTGCCAGCAGCCCAGGGGGCGCAGTAGAGACCCAGTACTTC. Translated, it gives CASSPGGAVETQYF.

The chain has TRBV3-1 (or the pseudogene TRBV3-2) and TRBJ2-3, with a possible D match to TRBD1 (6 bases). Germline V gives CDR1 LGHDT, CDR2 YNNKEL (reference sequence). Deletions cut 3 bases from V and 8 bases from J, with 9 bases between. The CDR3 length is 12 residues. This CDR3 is CASSQEQGTQYF. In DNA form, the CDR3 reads TGTGCCAGCAGCCAGGAACAGGGTACGCAGTATTTT.